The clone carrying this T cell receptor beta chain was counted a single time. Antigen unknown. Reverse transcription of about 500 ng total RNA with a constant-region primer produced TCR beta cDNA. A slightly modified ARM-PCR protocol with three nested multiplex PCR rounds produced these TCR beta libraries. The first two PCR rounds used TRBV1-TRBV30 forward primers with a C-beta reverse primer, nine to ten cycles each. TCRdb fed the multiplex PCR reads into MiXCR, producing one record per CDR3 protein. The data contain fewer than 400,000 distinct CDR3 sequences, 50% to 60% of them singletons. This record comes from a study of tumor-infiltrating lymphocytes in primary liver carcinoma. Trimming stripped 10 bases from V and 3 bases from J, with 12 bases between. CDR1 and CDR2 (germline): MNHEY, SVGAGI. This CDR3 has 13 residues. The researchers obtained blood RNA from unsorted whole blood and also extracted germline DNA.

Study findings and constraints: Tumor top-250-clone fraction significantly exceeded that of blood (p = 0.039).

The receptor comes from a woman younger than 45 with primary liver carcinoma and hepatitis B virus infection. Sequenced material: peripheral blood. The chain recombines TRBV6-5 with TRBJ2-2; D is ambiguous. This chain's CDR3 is CAMLWSDTGELFF. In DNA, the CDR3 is TGTGCCATGCTTTGGTCTGACACCGGGGAGCTGTTTTTT.